The 2 T cell receptor beta chains below all came from one sample that was sequenced in a study of brain metastases from non-small cell lung cancer. Sequenced by immunoSEQ multiplex PCR; TCRdb stores in-frame clones only, minus some. The data show 14,000 to 15,000 clones, under 85% seen once. The specimen sequenced was primary lung tumor tissue. These receptors were collected from a donor aged 40 or older with non-small cell lung cancer.

The rearrangement links TRBV18 to TRBJ2-2; D is unclear. Trimming took 0 bases from V and 1 from J, leaving 6 bases between them. Germline assignment: CDR1 KGHSH and CDR2 LQKENI. The CDR3 extends over 15 amino acids. This CDR3 reads CASSPPWGNTGELFF. CDR3 bases: TGTGCCAGCTCACCACCGTGGGGGAACACCGGGGAGCTGTTTTTT.

This chain joins TRBV5-5 and TRBJ1-6; D uncertain. The V gene's germline CDR1 is SGHKS and CDR2 YYEKEE (reference sequence). This CDR3 is 12 amino acids long. With 4 bases removed from V and 8 bases from J, the gap between germline ends came to 7 bases. CDR3 protein: CASSPPDSPLHF. The CDR3 region has the DNA TGTGCCAGCAGCCCGCCGGATTCACCCCTCCACTTT.